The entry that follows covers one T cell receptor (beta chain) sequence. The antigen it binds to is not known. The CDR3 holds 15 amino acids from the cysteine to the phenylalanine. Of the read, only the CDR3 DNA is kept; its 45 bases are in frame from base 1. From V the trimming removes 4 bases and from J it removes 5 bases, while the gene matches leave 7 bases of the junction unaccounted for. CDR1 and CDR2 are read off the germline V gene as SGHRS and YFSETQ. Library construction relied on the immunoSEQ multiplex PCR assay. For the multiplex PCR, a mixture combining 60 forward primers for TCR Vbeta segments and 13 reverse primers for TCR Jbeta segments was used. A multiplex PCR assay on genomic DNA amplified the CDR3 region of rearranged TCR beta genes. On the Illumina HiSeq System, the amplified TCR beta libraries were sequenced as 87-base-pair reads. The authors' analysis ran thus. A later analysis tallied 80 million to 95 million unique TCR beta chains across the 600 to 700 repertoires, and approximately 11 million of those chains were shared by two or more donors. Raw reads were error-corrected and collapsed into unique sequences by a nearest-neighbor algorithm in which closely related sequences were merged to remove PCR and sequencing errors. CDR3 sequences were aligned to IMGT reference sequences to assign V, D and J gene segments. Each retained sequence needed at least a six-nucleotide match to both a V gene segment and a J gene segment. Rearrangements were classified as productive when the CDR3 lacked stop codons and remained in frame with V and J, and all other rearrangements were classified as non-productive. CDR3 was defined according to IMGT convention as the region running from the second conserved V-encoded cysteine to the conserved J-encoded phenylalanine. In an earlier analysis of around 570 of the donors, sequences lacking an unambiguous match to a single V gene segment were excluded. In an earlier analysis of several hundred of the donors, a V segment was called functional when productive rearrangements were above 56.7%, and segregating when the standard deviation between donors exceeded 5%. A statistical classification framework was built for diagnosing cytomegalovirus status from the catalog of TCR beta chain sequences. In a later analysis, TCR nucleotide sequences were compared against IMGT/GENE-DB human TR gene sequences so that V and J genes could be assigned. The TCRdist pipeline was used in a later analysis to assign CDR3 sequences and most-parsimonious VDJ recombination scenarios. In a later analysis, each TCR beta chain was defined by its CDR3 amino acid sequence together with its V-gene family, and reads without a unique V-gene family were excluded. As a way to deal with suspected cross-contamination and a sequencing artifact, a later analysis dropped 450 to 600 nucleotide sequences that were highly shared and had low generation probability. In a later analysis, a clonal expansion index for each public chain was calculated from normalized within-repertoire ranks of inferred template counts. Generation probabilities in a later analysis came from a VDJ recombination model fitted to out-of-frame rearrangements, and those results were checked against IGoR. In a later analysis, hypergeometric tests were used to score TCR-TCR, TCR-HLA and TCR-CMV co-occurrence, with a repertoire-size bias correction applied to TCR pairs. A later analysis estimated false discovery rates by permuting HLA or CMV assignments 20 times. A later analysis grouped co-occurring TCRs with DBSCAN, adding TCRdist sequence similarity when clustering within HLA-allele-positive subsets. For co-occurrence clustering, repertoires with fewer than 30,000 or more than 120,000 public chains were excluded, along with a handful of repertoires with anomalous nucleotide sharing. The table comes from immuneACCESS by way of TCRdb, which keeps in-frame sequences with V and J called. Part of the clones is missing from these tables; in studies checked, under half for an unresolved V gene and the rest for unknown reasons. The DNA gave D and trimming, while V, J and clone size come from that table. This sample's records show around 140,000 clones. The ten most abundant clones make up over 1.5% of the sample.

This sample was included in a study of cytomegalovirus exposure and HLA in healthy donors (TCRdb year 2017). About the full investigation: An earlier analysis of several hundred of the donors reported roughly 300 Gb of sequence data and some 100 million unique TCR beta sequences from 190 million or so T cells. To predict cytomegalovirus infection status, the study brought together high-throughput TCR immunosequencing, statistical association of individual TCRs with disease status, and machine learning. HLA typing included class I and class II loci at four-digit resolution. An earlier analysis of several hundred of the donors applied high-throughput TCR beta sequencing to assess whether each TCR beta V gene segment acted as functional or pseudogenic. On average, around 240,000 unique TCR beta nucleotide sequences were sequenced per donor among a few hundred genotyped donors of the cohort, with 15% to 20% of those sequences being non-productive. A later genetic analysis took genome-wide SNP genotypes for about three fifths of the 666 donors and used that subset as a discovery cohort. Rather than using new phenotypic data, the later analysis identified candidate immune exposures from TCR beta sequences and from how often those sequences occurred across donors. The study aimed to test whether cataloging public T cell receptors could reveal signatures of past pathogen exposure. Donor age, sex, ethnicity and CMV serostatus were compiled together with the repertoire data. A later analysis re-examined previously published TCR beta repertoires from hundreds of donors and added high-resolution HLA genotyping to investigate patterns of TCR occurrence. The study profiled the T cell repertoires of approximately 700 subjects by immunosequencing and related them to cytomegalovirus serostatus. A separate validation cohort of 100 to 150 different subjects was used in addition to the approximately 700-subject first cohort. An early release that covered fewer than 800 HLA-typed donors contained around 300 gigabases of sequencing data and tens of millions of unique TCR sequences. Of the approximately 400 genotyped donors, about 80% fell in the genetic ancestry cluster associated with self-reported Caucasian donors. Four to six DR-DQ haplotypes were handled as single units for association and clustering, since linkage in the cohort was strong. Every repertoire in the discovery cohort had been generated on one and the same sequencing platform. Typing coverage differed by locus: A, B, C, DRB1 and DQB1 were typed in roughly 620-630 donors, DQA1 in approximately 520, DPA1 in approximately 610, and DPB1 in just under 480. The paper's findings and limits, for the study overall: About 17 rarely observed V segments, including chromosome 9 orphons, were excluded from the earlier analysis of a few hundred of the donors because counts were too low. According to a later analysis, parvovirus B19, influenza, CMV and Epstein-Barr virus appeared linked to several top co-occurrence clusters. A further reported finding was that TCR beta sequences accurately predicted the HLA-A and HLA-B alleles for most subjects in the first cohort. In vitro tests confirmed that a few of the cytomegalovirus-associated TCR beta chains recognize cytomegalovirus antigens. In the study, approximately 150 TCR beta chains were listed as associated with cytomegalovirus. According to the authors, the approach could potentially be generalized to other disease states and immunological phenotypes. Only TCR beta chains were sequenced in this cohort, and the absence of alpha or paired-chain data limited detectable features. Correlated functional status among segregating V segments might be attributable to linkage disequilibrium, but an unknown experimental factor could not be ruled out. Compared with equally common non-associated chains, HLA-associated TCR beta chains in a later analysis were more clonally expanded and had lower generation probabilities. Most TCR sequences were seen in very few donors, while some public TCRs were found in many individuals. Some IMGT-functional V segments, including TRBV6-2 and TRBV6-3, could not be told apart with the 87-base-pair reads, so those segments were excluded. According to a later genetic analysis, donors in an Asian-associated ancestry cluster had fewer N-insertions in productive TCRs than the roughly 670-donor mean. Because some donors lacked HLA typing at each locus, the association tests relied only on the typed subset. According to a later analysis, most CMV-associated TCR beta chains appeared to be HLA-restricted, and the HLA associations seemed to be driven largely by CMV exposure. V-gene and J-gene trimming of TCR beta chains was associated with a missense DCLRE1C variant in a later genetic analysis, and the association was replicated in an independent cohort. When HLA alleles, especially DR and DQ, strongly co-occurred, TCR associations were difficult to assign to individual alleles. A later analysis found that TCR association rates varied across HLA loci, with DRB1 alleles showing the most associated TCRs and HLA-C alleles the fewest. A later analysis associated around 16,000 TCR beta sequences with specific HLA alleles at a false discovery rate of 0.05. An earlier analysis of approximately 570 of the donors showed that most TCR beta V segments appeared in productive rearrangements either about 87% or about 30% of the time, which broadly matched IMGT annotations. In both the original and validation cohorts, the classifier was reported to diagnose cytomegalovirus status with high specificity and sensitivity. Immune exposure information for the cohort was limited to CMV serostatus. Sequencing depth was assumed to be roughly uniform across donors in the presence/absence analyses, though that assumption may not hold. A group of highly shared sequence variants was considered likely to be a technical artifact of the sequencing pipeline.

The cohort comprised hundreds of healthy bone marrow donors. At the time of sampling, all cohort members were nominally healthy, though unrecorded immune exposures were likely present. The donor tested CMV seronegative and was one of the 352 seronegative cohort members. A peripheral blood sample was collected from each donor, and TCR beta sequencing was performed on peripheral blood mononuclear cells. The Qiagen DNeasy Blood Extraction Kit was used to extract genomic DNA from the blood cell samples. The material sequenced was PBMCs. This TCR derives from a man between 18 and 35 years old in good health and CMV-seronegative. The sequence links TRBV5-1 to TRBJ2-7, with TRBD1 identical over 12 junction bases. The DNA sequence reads TGCGCCAGCAGCCCAGGGACAGGGGGCCAAGACGAGCAGTACTTC. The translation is CASSPGTGGQDEQYF.